The 21 T cell receptor beta chains below come from one sample, sequenced in a study of T cells in Graves' hyperthyroidism and ophthalmopathy. The investigators amplified TCR beta CDR3 regions from RNA transcripts. An initial round of RT-PCR targeting the TCR CDR3 relied on the HTBI primer set. One entry per CDR3 protein results from TCRdb running MiXCR on the multiplex PCR reads. Altogether fewer than 400,000 distinct CDR3 sequences are present, roughly 14% being singletons, with the ten largest covering roughly 26%. Sequenced input: blood. Source of these receptors: a woman aged 18-29 years with Graves' hyperthyroidism that later progressed to Graves' ophthalmopathy.

A few counts support this clonotype. The rearrangement joins TRBV28 to TRBJ2-1; D is undetermined. Germline loops: CDR1 MDHEN, CDR2 SYDVKM. The V gene lost 2 bases and the J gene lost 0 bases, with 8 bases spanning the gap. This CDR3 has 15 amino acids. CDR3 sequence (DNA): TGTGCCAGCAGTTTAGCCCCGGACTCCTACAATGAGCAGTTCTTC. Amino acid sequence: CASSLAPDSYNEQFF. Full variable domain (missing parts from reference TRBV28 and TRBJ2-1): DVKVTQSSRYLVKRTGEKVFLECVQDMDHENMFWYRQDPGLGLRLIYFSYDVKMKEKGDIPEGYSVSREKKERFSLILESASTNQTSMYLCASSLAPDSYNEQFFGPGTRLTVL.

This clonotype was seen at least ten times. V and J are TRBV18 and TRBJ2-7, with TRBD1 matching 8 bases. J lost 5 bases, V lost 0 bases, and 6 bases had no gene match. Germline assignment: CDR1 KGHSH and CDR2 LQKENI. This CDR3 is 15 amino acids long. CDR3: CASSPPNRGSHEQYF. For the CDR3, the DNA is TGTGCCAGCTCACCACCAAACAGGGGGAGCCACGAGCAGTACTTC.

In its sample, this clonotype was seen many times. The rearrangement uses TRBV27 and TRBJ2-5; 10 bases agree with TRBD1. The CDR3 length is 18 residues. The J segment lost 2 bases and the V segment lost 6 bases, leaving 15 bases of the junction unmatched. Germline-derived CDR1 and CDR2 are MNHEY and SMNVEV (reference sequence). The CDR3 region has the DNA TGTGCCAGCAGCACCGGGACAGGGGTGAATTGGGGGCAAGAGACCCAGTACTTC. Its translation: CASSTGTGVNWGQETQYF.

Many counts were recorded for this clonotype. The genes are TRBV18 and TRBJ2-1; 13 bases are a match to TRBD2. The V and J ends lost 2 bases and 4 bases, in that order; junction bases with no gene match: 2. The germline gives CDR1 KGHSH, CDR2 LQKENI. The CDR3 is made up of 16 amino acids. The CDR3 DNA reads as TGTGCCAGCTCACCAGGGACTAGCGGGACTTACAATGAGCAGTTCTTC. Translated: CASSPGTSGTYNEQFF.

Concerning this clonotype itself: A much bigger clone sits one base away, suggesting this may be a read error. The chain recombines TRBV12-3 or TRBV12-4 with TRBJ2-7; TRBD2 aligns across 12 bases. The length of the CDR3 is 14 residues. CDR3 region: CASSLAGGPHEQCF. CDR3 sequence (DNA): TGTGCCAGCAGTCTAGCGGGAGGGCCTCACGAGCAGTGCTTC.

The table lists this clonotype with a few counts. This chain's CDR3 is CAWIPDSYSYEQYF. The CDR3 DNA reads as TGTGCCTGGATACCTGACTCCTACTCCTACGAGCAGTACTTC. The rearrangement joins TRBV30 to TRBJ2-7; D is unresolved. The germline V gene encodes CDR1 GTSNPN and CDR2 SVGIG (reference sequence). This CDR3 contains 14 residues. V shed 4 bases and J shed 0 bases, with 13 bases lying between them.

This clonotype was seen a few times. V is TRBV7-9 and J is TRBJ1-3; D uncertain. The length of the CDR3 is 15 residues. The germline V gene has CDR1 SEHNR and CDR2 FQNEAQ (reference sequence). V was shortened by 2 bases and J by 0 bases, with 8 bases between the two germline ends. The CDR3 reads CASSLSLASGNTIYF. DNA for the CDR3: TGTGCCAGCAGCTTATCCCTCGCCTCTGGAAACACCATATATTTT.

This clonotype was seen only a few times. This rearrangement joins TRBV12-3 or TRBV12-4 to TRBJ1-5; D gene uncertain. Between the trimmed V and J ends, which lost 3 bases and 4 bases, there was a span of 7 bases. The CDR3 length is 13 residues. CDR3 loop: CASSFQVNQPQHF. The CDR3 nucleotides are TGTGCCAGCAGTTTTCAGGTAAATCAGCCCCAGCATTTT.

This clonotype came up many times. The chain joins TRBV27 to TRBJ2-1; 10 positions match TRBD1. The CDR3 sequence is 15 residues long. Germline V gene sequence: CDR1 MNHEY, CDR2 SMNVEV (reference sequence). J lost 6 bases, V lost 6 bases, and 8 bases had no gene match. Here the CDR3 DNA reads TGTGCCAGCAGACCCCCCGGGACAGGGGCCAATGAGCAGTTCTTC. Its translation: CASRPPGTGANEQFF.

The chain uses TRBV7-9 and TRBJ2-1; the match to TRBD2 covers 9 bases. Germline V gives CDR1 SEHNR, CDR2 FQNEAQ (reference sequence). The CDR3 totals 17 residues. Losses at the gene ends were 4 bases for V and 3 bases for J; bases not matched to a gene: 10. The CDR3 coding sequence is TGTGCCAGCAGCTCACTGGGGCTAGCGGGAAGCTACAATGAGCAGTTCTTC. Protein product: CASSSLGLAGSYNEQFF.

This clonotype was seen a few times. The chain has TRBV7-9 and TRBJ2-5; D is perhaps TRBD1 (5 bases). V was pared by 1 base and J by 1 base, with 19 bases between. The CDR3 loop spans 18 amino acids. From germline, CDR1 is SEHNR and CDR2 FQNEAQ (reference sequence). This CDR3 reads CASSLGIRIDSSQETQYF. The CDR3 bases are TGTGCCAGCAGCTTAGGAATTCGGATTGACAGCAGCCAAGAGACCCAGTACTTC. The variable domain in full, completed from reference TRBV7-9 and TRBJ2-5, reads DTGVSQNPRHKITKRGQNVTFRCDPISEHNRLYWYRQTLGQGPEFLTYFQNEAQLEKSRLLSDRFSAERPKGSFSTLEIQRTEQGDSAMYLCASSLGIRIDSSQETQYFGPGTRLLVL.

This clonotype was found a few times. This chain connects TRBV6-2 or TRBV6-3 to TRBJ2-7; 8 positions agree with TRBD1. The CDR3 runs 18 residues. Unmatched junction bases numbered 13, after V lost 0 bases and J lost 3 bases. The germline V gene encodes CDR1 MNHEY and CDR2 SVGEGT. CDR3 region: CASSYSNHYPGQDYEQYF. In nucleotides, the CDR3 is TGTGCCAGCAGTTACTCAAATCACTATCCGGGACAGGACTACGAGCAGTACTTC.

This clonotype was recorded many times. The chain uses TRBV10-3 and TRBJ2-2; 10 bases fit TRBD1. After removal of 4 bases from V and 5 bases from J, the junction contained 4 bases not matched to a gene. There are 15 residues in the CDR3. In germline, CDR1 is ENHRY, CDR2 SYGVKD. The CDR3 reads CAISGDRGRTGELFF. The CDR3 coding sequence is TGTGCCATCAGTGGCGACAGGGGGCGTACCGGGGAGCTGTTTTTT.

This clonotype was recorded a few times. The chain has TRBV7-9 and TRBJ2-5; D possibly corresponds to TRBD1 (6 bases). With 5 bases removed from V and 1 base from J, the gap between germline ends came to 11 bases. CDR1 SEHNR and CDR2 FQNEAQ come from the germline V gene (reference sequence). The CDR3 has 14 residues. The CDR3 sequence: CASSLRDTQETQYF. The CDR3 DNA sequence: TGTGCCAGCAGCCTCCGGGACACCCAAGAGACCCAGTACTTC. Full variable domain (outside the CDR3, taken from reference TRBV7-9 and TRBJ2-5): DTGVSQNPRHKITKRGQNVTFRCDPISEHNRLYWYRQTLGQGPEFLTYFQNEAQLEKSRLLSDRFSAERPKGSFSTLEIQRTEQGDSAMYLCASSLRDTQETQYFGPGTRLLVL.

At least ten counts were recorded for this clonotype. J is TRBJ1-5 and V is TRBV20-1; D not resolved. Trimming left V 0 bases short and J 9 bases short, with 18 bases between. The germline CDR1 and CDR2 sequences are DFQATT and SNEGSKA (reference sequence). CDR3 length: 15 amino acids. The CDR3 nucleotides read TGCAGTGCTAGAGATTTCTCCGGTGACGGTTGGCCCCAGCATTTT. Protein product: CSARDFSGDGWPQHF.

The V call is TRBV25-1, the J call TRBJ2-1; 7 positions match TRBD1. The V gene's germline CDR1 is MGHDK and CDR2 SYGVNS. Trimming removed 6 bases from V and 10 bases from J; junction bases left unmatched: 15. CDR3 length equals 15 residues. In nucleotides, the CDR3 is TGTGCCAGCAGAGAAACAGGGGCACTGCACTACGAGCAGTTCTTC. Encoded protein: CASRETGALHYEQFF.

The chain has TRBV29-1 and TRBJ2-5, with no clear D. V dropped 7 bases and J dropped 0 bases, with 0 bases sitting between them. Per the germline V gene, CDR1 is SQVTM and CDR2 is ANQGSEA. The CDR3 runs 9 residues. CDR3 coding DNA: TGCAGCGACCAAGAGACCCAGTACTTC. Its translation: CSDQETQYF.

The chain recombines TRBV4-1 with TRBJ2-7; 10 nucleotides match TRBD1. The V and J ends lost 0 bases and 2 bases, in that order; junction bases with no gene match: 7. This CDR3 region has 17 residues. Germline V gives CDR1 MGHRA, CDR2 YSYEKL. CDR3 residues: CASSQDPGQGEAYEQYF. CDR3 nucleotides: TGCGCCAGCAGCCAAGATCCCGGACAGGGGGAAGCCTACGAGCAGTACTTC.

The rearrangement joins TRBV9 to TRBJ1-4, with D tentatively TRBD1 (6 bases). Per germline, CDR1 SGDLS and CDR2 YYNGEE. This CDR3 region has 15 residues. Trimming stripped 4 bases from V and 8 bases from J, with 18 bases between. The CDR3 bases are TGTGCCAGCAGCCCAAGGTGGGGGCGAGAAGAAAAACTGTTTTTT. Its protein is CASSPRWGREEKLFF.

The chain recombines TRBV5-4 with TRBJ1-2; possibly TRBD1 for D (5 bases). In germline, CDR1 is SGHNT, CDR2 YYREEE (reference sequence). The CDR3 extends over 14 amino acids. Trimming pared 5 bases from V and 2 bases from J, leaving 13 bases between. CDR3: CASRAEGPNYGYTF. The CDR3 nucleotides are TGTGCCAGCAGGGCGGAGGGACCGAACTATGGCTACACCTTC.

This clonotype has only a few counts. This rearrangement joins TRBV18 to TRBJ2-1; 7 bases map to TRBD2. Germline-derived CDR1 and CDR2 are KGHSH and LQKENI. The CDR3 is made up of 18 amino acids. V shed 2 bases and J 8 bases; nucleotides not matched to a gene: 18. This CDR3 is CASSPYASVASGLHEQFF. The DNA of the CDR3 is TGTGCCAGCTCACCATACGCATCGGTTGCTAGCGGACTGCATGAGCAGTTCTTC. Looking up the rest from reference TRBV18 and TRBJ2-1 gives the full variable domain: NAGVMQNPRHLVRRRGQEARLRCSPMKGHSHVYWYRQLPEEGLKFMVYLQKENIIDESGMPKERFSAEFPKEGPSILRIQQVVRGDSAAYFCASSPYASVASGLHEQFFGPGTRLTVL.